These 5 T cell receptor beta chains share one sample of origin, sequenced in a study of blood T cell repertoires in COVID-19 (dated by TCRdb to 2020 to 2021). The method behind the library was the immunoSEQ multiplex PCR assay. TCRdb carries this immuneACCESS record with in-frame sequences only. Its versions omit some clonotypes, under half of them owing to an unresolved V gene in the studies checked, with the rest unexplained. Recorded for this sample are 300,000 to 450,000 clones; more than 75% of them occurred a single time. The ten largest make up more than 0.95% of the sample. What was sequenced was PBMCs or T cells enriched from blood (not recorded which). These receptors came from a woman aged 18-35 years who had recovered from COVID-19.

The gene calls are TRBV5-4 and TRBJ1-4; possible D gene TRBD1, 5 bases. The CDR3 contains 13 residues. Trimming stripped 4 bases from V and 4 bases from J, with 8 bases between. Germline V lookup: CDR1 SGHNT, CDR2 YYREEE (reference sequence). CDR3 bases: TGTGCCAGCAGCCCAGGGATTAATGAAAAACTGTTTTTT. Its protein product is CASSPGINEKLFF.

J is TRBJ1-2 and V is TRBV18; TRBD1 might be the D (5 bases). This CDR3 is built from 12 residues. Trimming shortened V by 3 bases and J by 7 bases, and 9 bases separated the two germline ends. Germline CDR1 KGHSH, CDR2 LQKENI. The CDR3 region has the DNA TGTGCCAGCTCACCTTCTGGGGCTGGCTACACCTTC. The encoded protein is CASSPSGAGYTF.

This clone was recorded once. This CDR3 is CASLDEGNEQYF. CDR3 sequence (DNA): TGTGCCAGCCTTGATGAGGGTAACGAGCAGTACTTC. The gene calls are TRBV6-5 and TRBJ2-7, with a tentative D call TRBD2 (5 bases). V was shortened by 8 bases and J by 5 bases, with 13 bases between the two germline ends. This CDR3 spans 12 amino acids. CDR1 is MNHEY and CDR2 is SVGAGI in the germline V gene.

J is TRBJ2-3 and V is TRBV2, with D maybe TRBD2 (6 bases). Germline CDR1 and CDR2: SNHLY and FYNNEI. V lost 6 bases, J lost 6 bases, and 16 bases lay in between. The CDR3 contains 14 residues. The CDR3 region is CASSPAEGRDTQYF. As DNA, the CDR3 is TGTGCCAGCAGCCCCGCGGAGGGGCGGGATACGCAGTATTTT.

The V and J genes are TRBV27 and TRBJ2-3; 14 nucleotides agree with TRBD2. The length of the CDR3 is 17 residues. V shed 0 bases and J 6 bases; nucleotides not matched to a gene: 5. In germline, CDR1 is MNHEY, CDR2 SMNVEV (reference sequence). The chain's CDR3 is CASSLSTSGGASDTQYF. In nucleotides, the CDR3 is TGTGCCAGCAGTTTATCGACTAGCGGGGGGGCCTCGGATACGCAGTATTTT.